What follows are 3 T cell receptor beta chains derived from one specimen sequenced in a study of T-cell memory formation after mild COVID-19. TCRdb reprocessed the 5' RACE reads with MiXCR, giving one entry per CDR3 protein. This repertoire shows fewer than 600,000 distinct CDR3 sequences, approximately 21% found once; its top ten account for 7% to 9%. Source material: PBMCs or a T cell subset sorted from them (not recorded which). These receptor sequences come from an adult woman who had mild COVID-19 (a few samples of this study predate the infection). Cell type and time point are not known.

This CDR3 reads CASSQDLENYGYTF. CDR3 nucleotide sequence: TGCGCCAGCAGCCAAGATTTGGAGAACTATGGCTACACCTTC. V and J are TRBV4-1 and TRBJ1-2; no definite D call. There are 14 residues in the CDR3. Trimming removed 0 bases from V and 2 bases from J, with 7 bases in between. From germline, CDR1 is MGHRA and CDR2 YSYEKL.

The chain uses TRBV18 and TRBJ2-7; unclear D gene. Germline CDR1 KGHSH, CDR2 LQKENI. The germline V and J ends were trimmed by 3 bases and 6 bases, with 12 bases remaining between them. The CDR3 is 13 amino acids. Here the CDR3 reads CASSPAPRREQYF. CDR3 nucleotides: TGTGCCAGCTCACCGGCCCCGCGGCGCGAGCAGTACTTC. The full variable domain, its missing parts supplied by reference TRBV18 and TRBJ2-7, is NAGVMQNPRHLVRRRGQEARLRCSPMKGHSHVYWYRQLPEEGLKFMVYLQKENIIDESGMPKERFSAEFPKEGPSILRIQQVVRGDSAAYFCASSPAPRREQYFGPGTRLTVT.

This clonotype was detected only a few times. The CDR3 loop reads CASSFRGEQYF. CDR3 DNA: TGTGCCAGCAGCTTTCGGGGCGAGCAGTACTTC. The chain recombines TRBV7-8 with TRBJ2-7, with D perhaps TRBD2 (5 bases). The length of the CDR3 is 11 residues. Trimming cost V 3 bases and J 6 bases, with 6 bases left between them. Germline V lookup: CDR1 SGHVS, CDR2 FQNEAQ. The full variable domain, its missing parts supplied by reference TRBV7-8 and TRBJ2-7, is GAGVSQSPRYKVAKRGQDVALRCDPISGHVSLFWYQQALGQGPEFLTYFQNEAQLDKSGLPSDRFFAERPEGSVSTLKIQRTQQEDSAVYLCASSFRGEQYFGPGTRLTVT.